This T cell receptor (beta chain) was retrieved from a study of response to subunit inactivated influenza vaccine. Study conclusions and caveats: It was suggested by the authors that few new T cells are recruited by each seasonal influenza vaccination.

One entry per CDR3 protein results from TCRdb running MiXCR on the RT-PCR reads. The table lists hundreds of thousands of distinct CDR3 sequences, about 15% of them singletons. In this sample, this clonotype turned up a few times. No antigen is known for it. Germline CDR1 reads SGHRS; CDR2 reads YFSETQ. The CDR3 contains 16 residues. V shed 3 bases and J 10 bases; nucleotides not matched to a gene: 9. The chain is built from TRBV5-1 and TRBJ2-1, with 14 bases identical to TRBD2. The receptor's source is a man in his forties or fifties who received an inactivated influenza vaccine. This specimen consisted of PBMCs from blood, obtained 12 days after vaccination. CDR3 residues: CASSSTTSGRAQEQFF. CDR3 coding DNA: TGCGCCAGCAGCTCCACGACTAGCGGGAGGGCCCAGGAGCAGTTCTTC.